These 4 T cell receptor beta chains share one sample of origin, sequenced in a study of tumor-infiltrating lymphocytes in primary liver carcinoma. Total RNA amounting to 450 to 500 ng was the source from which TCR beta cDNA was made with a constant-region primer. Amplification in three nested multiplex PCR rounds with slightly modified ARM-PCR gave rise to TCR beta libraries. A C-beta reverse primer was combined with TRBV1-TRBV30 forward primers in the first two PCR rounds, and each round had 10 cycles. TCRdb redid the calling of the multiplex PCR reads with MiXCR, one entry per CDR3 protein. The repertoire holds some 32,000 distinct CDR3 sequences, with roughly four fifths as singletons. Without any cell sorting, roughly 20-32 mg of bulk tissue yielded co-extracted RNA and DNA. The sample comprised liver tumor tissue from sampling region 5. Subset meaning: tumor region T5, tumor centre. These TCRs come from a man aged 35 to 55 with primary liver carcinoma and hepatitis B virus infection.

Details on this clonotype: The CDR3 carries no conserved terminal phenylalanine or tryptophan, so it likely arises from a read error. The chain is built from TRBV2 and TRBJ2-3; 8 bases agree with TRBD1. This CDR3 spans 15 amino acids. Per the germline V gene, CDR1 is SNHLY and CDR2 is FYNNEI. CDR3 amino acids: CTSSEDRAVTDTQYL. The CDR3 coding sequence is TGTACCAGCAGTGAGGACAGGGCAGTCACAGATACGCAGTATCTT.

For this clonotype: The junction shows a germline mismatch at one end, possibly a read error. This chain connects TRBV27 to TRBJ1-3, with TRBD1 as a possible D gene (5 bases). Per germline, CDR1 MNHEY and CDR2 SMNVEV (reference sequence). The CDR3 extends over 13 amino acids. The DNA for the CDR3 is TGTGCCAGCAGTTTGGGGGAGGGAAACACCGTATATTTT. This gives the protein CASSLGEGNTVYF.

This clonotype appeared a few times. Germline and junction disagree at one end, which may indicate a read error. This chain links TRBV7-8 with TRBJ1-2, with TRBD1 matching 8 bases. This CDR3 is 15 amino acids long. Per germline, CDR1 SGHVS and CDR2 FQNEAQ. The CDR3: CANSWRTGNRYGYTF. The DNA of the CDR3 is TGTGCCAACAGCTGGCGGACAGGGAACCGCTATGGCTACACCTTC.

V usage is TRBV5-5 and J usage is TRBJ1-2, with a tentative D call TRBD1 (5 bases). Germline V CDR1 and CDR2: SGHKS, YYEKEE (reference sequence). Trimming pared 4 bases from V and 6 bases from J, leaving 16 bases between. This CDR3 region has 14 residues. The CDR3 protein is CASSPVQAHHGYTF. In DNA, the CDR3 is TGTGCCAGCAGCCCTGTACAGGCCCACCATGGCTACACCTTC. The whole variable domain, remainder taken from reference TRBV5-5 and TRBJ1-2, is DAGVTQSPTHLIKTRGQQVTLRCSPISGHKSVSWYQQVLGQGPQFIFQYYEKEERGRGNFPDRFSARQFPNYSSELNVNALLLGDSALYLCASSPVQAHHGYTFGSGTRLTVV.